The sequence of this T cell receptor (beta chain) was determined in a study of early T cells in non-severe SARS-CoV-2 infection. Overall study findings and caveats: VDJdb matching, biased toward anti-spike CD8 responses, missed private and CD4 specificities.

With 4 bases removed from V and 8 bases from J, the gap between germline ends came to 16 bases. This CDR3 has 15 residues. Germline values: CDR1 SGHRS, CDR2 YFSETQ. TCRdb recomputed calls from the 5' RACE reads with MiXCR, one row per CDR3 protein. The top ten clones hold about 9.4% of a sample with under 60,000 distinct CDR3 sequences, around 8% of them seen once. Of note for this clonotype: Its target is unknown.

The V call is TRBV5-1, the J call TRBJ1-6, with a weak D call TRBD1 (5 bases). The sequenced sample was whole blood. The sequence derives from an adult who was a healthcare worker with PCR-confirmed SARS-CoV-2 infection or an uninfected control (not recorded which). The CDR3 region has the DNA TGCGCCAGCAGCCGAACCGGGGGGTCGTATTCACCCCTCCACTTT. This codes for CASSRTGGSYSPLHF.